Listed here is a single T cell receptor (beta chain). The antigen remains unidentified. The data are from a study of tumor-infiltrating lymphocytes in primary liver carcinoma. Looking at the study overall: Stage T1-T3 N0M0 tumors spanned about 4.2 to 10 cm. Study outcomes and limitations: Lower overlap was observed for tumor-adjacent and tumor-blood pairs relative to tumor region pairs.

Total RNA (around 500 ng) served as template for TCR beta cDNA synthesis primed by a constant-region primer. It was through three nested multiplex PCR rounds of slightly modified ARM-PCR that TCR beta libraries arose. TRBV1-TRBV30 forward primers paired with a C-beta reverse primer were used in the first two PCR rounds, which ran approximately 10 cycles each. TCRdb re-analysed the multiplex PCR reads in MiXCR, keeping a single row per CDR3 protein. The repertoire holds under 30,000 distinct CDR3 sequences, with around 84% as singletons. Co-extraction of RNA and DNA was performed on about 19-31 mg of unsorted bulk tissue. Surgeons treated the primary liver carcinoma of the patients by surgical resection. Germline V CDR1 and CDR2: SGHRS, YFSETQ. This CDR3 is 16 amino acids long.

This TCR was recovered from a man in his forties with primary liver carcinoma and hepatitis B virus infection. The J gene is TRBJ2-3, the V gene TRBV5-1; a weak D match, TRBD1 (5 bases). The J call may be in error: the DNA end matches TRBJ1-5 better. Specimen: liver tumor tissue from sampling region 3. Subset specified: tumor region T3, left-lateral pole. Written as DNA, the CDR3 is TGCGCCAGCAGCCCGACTTGGGGCGGGAGCACAGATACGCAGCATTTT. Translation gives CASSPTWGGSTDTQHF.